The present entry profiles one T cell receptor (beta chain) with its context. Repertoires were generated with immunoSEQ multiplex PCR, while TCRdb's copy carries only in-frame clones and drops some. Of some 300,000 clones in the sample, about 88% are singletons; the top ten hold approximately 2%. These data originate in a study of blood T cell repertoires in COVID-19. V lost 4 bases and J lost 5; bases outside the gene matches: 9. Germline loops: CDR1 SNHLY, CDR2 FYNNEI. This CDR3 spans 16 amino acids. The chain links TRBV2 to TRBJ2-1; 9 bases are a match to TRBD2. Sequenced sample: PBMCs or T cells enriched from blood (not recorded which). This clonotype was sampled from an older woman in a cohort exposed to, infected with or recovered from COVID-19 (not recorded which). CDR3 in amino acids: CASSVDGGRADNEQFF. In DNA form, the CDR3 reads TGTGCCAGCAGTGTCGACGGCGGGAGGGCAGACAATGAGCAGTTCTTC.